This paragraph reports one T cell receptor (beta chain). Its matching antigen is unknown. The record originates from a study of T cell repertoires in cytomegalovirus infection. Study-wide results and limits: Summed frequency of shared TCR beta families picked out CMV carriers who also had the relevant HLA.

Germline CDR1 and CDR2: MNHEY and SVGEGT. This CDR3 region has 14 residues. V was shortened by 5 bases and J by 7 bases, with 17 bases between the two germline ends. TCRdb independently ran MiXCR on the reads; one entry per CDR3 protein. The sample lists 100,000 to 150,000 distinct CDR3 sequences; roughly 25% were seen once. This TCR was sampled from a human donor in good health (CMV status not recorded). Some clones in this sample may be carry-over from other donors' samples. Sequencing was carried out using PBMCs, sequenced either directly or after in vitro stimulation (not recorded which). The rearrangement joins TRBV6-2 or TRBV6-3 to TRBJ1-1, with TRBD1 as a possible D gene (6 bases). This CDR3 is CASSGNRVRGEAFF. The CDR3 nucleotides are TGTGCCAGCAGTGGAAACAGGGTCCGAGGTGAAGCTTTCTTT.